The TCR beta chain under discussion was sequenced for a study of blood T cells in healthy people across ages. Whole-study findings and limits: As naive T cell percentage varied, TCR beta diversity correlated strongly with it.

The V and J ends lost 1 base and 0 bases respectively, with 4 bases between them. The CDR3 sequence is 14 residues long. Germline V lookup: CDR1 SNHLY, CDR2 FYNNEI. Isolation per sample recovered at least 6 million PBMCs. Each sample provided at least 5 micrograms of extracted total RNA. Worth noting for this clonotype: Its cognate antigen is unknown.

The second PCR ran about 6 to 11 cycles with a sample-barcoded 5' primer and J-beta primers. A single record per CDR3 protein comes from TCRdb applying MiXCR to the 5' RACE reads. The data contain over 600,000 distinct CDR3 sequences, around a fifth of them seen just once; the ten biggest clones take up around 3.4%. The sequence was collected from a man in his sixties or seventies in good health. The chain uses TRBV2 and TRBJ2-1; unclear D gene. Specimen: blood. The CDR3 is CASSEESSYNEQFF. CDR3 bases: TGTGCCAGCAGTGAAGAGAGCTCCTACAATGAGCAGTTCTTC.